The rows below give T cell receptor beta chains drawn from one sample of a study of blood T cell repertoires in COVID-19. The repertoire was sequenced with immunoSEQ multiplex PCR; TCRdb's copy has only in-frame clones and lacks some. The data contain about 68,000 clones, approximately 90% of them singletons. Sequenced material: peripheral blood. The receptors originated from a middle-aged man with COVID-19, enrolled during active disease. Each CDR3 is given with its conserved first and last residue. The order of the fields is V gene, CDR3 length, D gene, J gene, clone size, CDR3 DNA, CDR3 protein. A D gene is named only where the DNA matches it firmly. Clone size is not always given. Where it is, it says once, few, many or a class for expanded clones.

V gene: TRBV6-5
CDR3 length: 11
D gene: .
J gene: TRBJ2-7
clone size: once
CDR3 DNA: TGTGCCAGCAGTTACGAACGGGAGATGCACTTC
CDR3 protein: CASSYEREMHF

V gene: TRBV19
CDR3 length: 14
D gene: .
J gene: TRBJ2-1
clone size: .
CDR3 DNA: TGTGCCAGTACCCAACAGAGCTCCTACAATGAGCAGTTCTTC
CDR3 protein: CASTQQSSYNEQFF

V gene: TRBV5-1
CDR3 length: 16
D gene: .
J gene: TRBJ2-2
clone size: .
CDR3 DNA: TGCGCCAGCAGCCGTCCGAGTCCGGGGAACACCGGGGAGCTGTTTTTT
CDR3 protein: CASSRPSPGNTGELFF

V gene: TRBV6-5
CDR3 length: 13
D gene: TRBD1
J gene: TRBJ1-1
clone size: .
CDR3 DNA: TGTGCCAGCAAACTAACAGGGGGCACTGAAGCTTTCTTT
CDR3 protein: CASKLTGGTEAFF

V gene: TRBV7-3
CDR3 length: 16
D gene: TRBD1
J gene: TRBJ2-3
clone size: once
CDR3 DNA: TGTGCCAGCAGCCCTTTAGGGGACAGGGCCACAGATACGCAGTATTTT
CDR3 protein: CASSPLGDRATDTQYF

V gene: TRBV4-2
CDR3 length: 14
D gene: .
J gene: TRBJ1-2
clone size: .
CDR3 DNA: TGTGCCAGCAGCCAAGACACAGTCCTCTATGGCTACACCTTC
CDR3 protein: CASSQDTVLYGYTF

V gene: TRBV9
CDR3 length: 17
D gene: TRBD1
J gene: TRBJ2-5
clone size: .
CDR3 DNA: TGTGCCAGCAGCCCTAGGGGGGGGACAGGGCTACAAGAGACCCAGTACTTC
CDR3 protein: CASSPRGGTGLQETQYF

V gene: TRBV30
CDR3 length: 11
D gene: .
J gene: TRBJ1-1
clone size: .
CDR3 DNA: TGTGCCTGGAGTGTACAGTCTAAAGCTTTCTTT
CDR3 protein: CAWSVQSKAFF

V gene: TRBV30
CDR3 length: 14
D gene: .
J gene: TRBJ1-3
clone size: .
CDR3 DNA: TGTGCCTGGAGTGTCGGGGAAGACAGAAACACCATATATTTT
CDR3 protein: CAWSVGEDRNTIYF

V gene: TRBV4-2
CDR3 length: 19
D gene: TRBD2
J gene: TRBJ2-6
clone size: .
CDR3 DNA: TGTGCCAGCAGCCCCACCCTAGCGGGAGCGGGCTCTGGGGCCAACGTCCTGACTTTC
CDR3 protein: CASSPTLAGAGSGANVLTF

V gene: TRBV5-4
CDR3 length: 14
D gene: TRBD1
J gene: TRBJ2-3
clone size: .
CDR3 DNA: TGTGCCAGCAGCCCGGGACAGGGGAGAGATACGCAGTATTTT
CDR3 protein: CASSPGQGRDTQYF

V gene: TRBV12-3/TRBV12-4
CDR3 length: 12
D gene: .
J gene: TRBJ1-2
clone size: .
CDR3 DNA: TGTGCCAGCAGCCGGGGGGCGCGTGGCTACACCTTC
CDR3 protein: CASSRGARGYTF

V gene: TRBV7-8
CDR3 length: 15
D gene: TRBD2
J gene: TRBJ2-1
clone size: .
CDR3 DNA: TGTGCCAGCAGCTTGGTAGCGGGGCCCCTCAATGAGCAGTTCTTC
CDR3 protein: CASSLVAGPLNEQFF

V gene: TRBV4-1
CDR3 length: 15
D gene: TRBD1
J gene: TRBJ1-4
clone size: .
CDR3 DNA: TGCGCCAGCAGCCAGACGACAGGGCGAAATGAAAAACTGTTTTTT
CDR3 protein: CASSQTTGRNEKLFF

V gene: TRBV28
CDR3 length: 16
D gene: TRBD1
J gene: TRBJ1-2
clone size: .
CDR3 DNA: TGTGCCAGCAGTCCGGGACAGGGGCCCTCTGGAGGCGGCTACACCTTC
CDR3 protein: CASSPGQGPSGGGYTF

V gene: TRBV12-3/TRBV12-4
CDR3 length: 13
D gene: .
J gene: TRBJ1-1
clone size: .
CDR3 DNA: TGTGCCAGCAGCTTAACTGGGTGGGACACAACTTTCTTT
CDR3 protein: CASSLTGWDTTFF

V gene: TRBV7-2
CDR3 length: 14
D gene: .
J gene: TRBJ2-2
clone size: .
CDR3 DNA: TGTGCCAGCGGTATATCAGGGGGGACCGGGGAGCTGTTTTTT
CDR3 protein: CASGISGGTGELFF

V gene: TRBV5-6
CDR3 length: 14
D gene: TRBD1
J gene: TRBJ2-7
clone size: .
CDR3 DNA: TGTGCCAGCAGCTTAAGACAGGGGATCTACGAGCAGTACTTC
CDR3 protein: CASSLRQGIYEQYF

V gene: TRBV4-1
CDR3 length: 15
D gene: TRBD1
J gene: TRBJ2-2
clone size: .
CDR3 DNA: TGCGCCAGCAGCCAAGGACAGGGCGGGACCGGGGAGCTGTTTTTT
CDR3 protein: CASSQGQGGTGELFF

V gene: TRBV19
CDR3 length: 17
D gene: TRBD2
J gene: TRBJ2-1
clone size: .
CDR3 DNA: TGTGCCAGTAGTGATTGGACTAGCGGGAGGGGAGAGGGTGAGCAGTTCTTC
CDR3 protein: CASSDWTSGRGEGEQFF

V gene: TRBV6-5
CDR3 length: 14
D gene: TRBD1
J gene: TRBJ1-1
clone size: .
CDR3 DNA: TGTGCCAGCAGTACAGGGGTCATGAACACTGAAGCTTTCTTT
CDR3 protein: CASSTGVMNTEAFF

V gene: TRBV11-2
CDR3 length: 14
D gene: TRBD1
J gene: TRBJ1-6
clone size: .
CDR3 DNA: TGTGCCAGCAGCTTAAGGGGGCGGGATTCACCCCTCCACTTT
CDR3 protein: CASSLRGRDSPLHF

V gene: TRBV4-1
CDR3 length: 16
D gene: .
J gene: TRBJ2-5
clone size: .
CDR3 DNA: TGCGCCAGCAGCCAGAGAAATCTCTTCCTAGCGGAGACCCAGTACTTC
CDR3 protein: CASSQRNLFLAETQYF

V gene: TRBV5-1
CDR3 length: 15
D gene: .
J gene: TRBJ1-6
clone size: .
CDR3 DNA: TGCGCCAGCAGCTTGGAAGGCCAGGGTCTGTCACCCCTCCACTTT
CDR3 protein: CASSLEGQGLSPLHF

V gene: TRBV9
CDR3 length: 17
D gene: TRBD1
J gene: TRBJ2-2
clone size: .
CDR3 DNA: TGTGCCAGCAGCGTAGAGAGAGGGGGCGTCTTTTCCGGGGAGCTGTTTTTT
CDR3 protein: CASSVERGGVFSGELFF

V gene: TRBV9
CDR3 length: 15
D gene: .
J gene: TRBJ1-2
clone size: .
CDR3 DNA: TGTGCCAGCAGCGTAGTAGATCAGGGGAACTATGGCTACACCTTC
CDR3 protein: CASSVVDQGNYGYTF

V gene: TRBV24-1
CDR3 length: 16
D gene: TRBD2
J gene: TRBJ2-1
clone size: .
CDR3 DNA: TGTGCCACCAGTGACCATTCTAGCGGGAGGGCCAATGAGCAGTTCTTC
CDR3 protein: CATSDHSSGRANEQFF

V gene: TRBV5-4
CDR3 length: 15
D gene: .
J gene: TRBJ2-2
clone size: .
CDR3 DNA: TGTGCCAGCAGCGCGGTGGCGGTCGCTGGCGGGGAGCTGTTTTTT
CDR3 protein: CASSAVAVAGGELFF

V gene: TRBV28
CDR3 length: 16
D gene: TRBD2
J gene: TRBJ2-5
clone size: .
CDR3 DNA: TGTGCCAGCATTGGGACTAGCGGGCTACTTCAAGAGACCCAGTACTTC
CDR3 protein: CASIGTSGLLQETQYF

V gene: TRBV21-1
CDR3 length: 16
D gene: .
J gene: TRBJ2-3
clone size: .
CDR3 DNA: TGTGCCAGCAGCAAAGGATACGGGGAGTGCGCAGATACGCAGTATTTT
CDR3 protein: CASSKGYGECADTQYF

V gene: TRBV6-5
CDR3 length: 15
D gene: .
J gene: TRBJ2-2
clone size: few
CDR3 DNA: TGTGCCAGCAGTTACTCCGGCGGGGACACCGGGGAGCTGTTTTTT
CDR3 protein: CASSYSGGDTGELFF

V gene: TRBV24-1
CDR3 length: 14
D gene: .
J gene: TRBJ2-1
clone size: .
CDR3 DNA: TGTGCCACCAGTGTATCTAGCGCCAACAATGAGCAGTTCTTC
CDR3 protein: CATSVSSANNEQFF

V gene: TRBV11-2
CDR3 length: 13
D gene: .
J gene: TRBJ1-2
clone size: .
CDR3 DNA: TGTGCCAGCAGCTTACCCACTGTACCTGGCTACACCTTC
CDR3 protein: CASSLPTVPGYTF

V gene: TRBV3-1/TRBV3-2
CDR3 length: 13
D gene: .
J gene: TRBJ2-5
clone size: .
CDR3 DNA: TGTGCCAGCAGCCAAGGGCGGGGAGAGACCCAGTACTTC
CDR3 protein: CASSQGRGETQYF

V gene: TRBV24-1
CDR3 length: 15
D gene: .
J gene: TRBJ2-6
clone size: .
CDR3 DNA: TGTGCCACCAGTTCCAGGGATTCTGGGGCCAACGTCCTGACTTTC
CDR3 protein: CATSSRDSGANVLTF

V gene: TRBV28
CDR3 length: 14
D gene: TRBD2
J gene: TRBJ2-7
clone size: .
CDR3 DNA: TGTGCCAGCACCCGGACTAGCGGGAGTCCCGAGCAGTACTTC
CDR3 protein: CASTRTSGSPEQYF

V gene: TRBV7-2
CDR3 length: 14
D gene: .
J gene: TRBJ2-7
clone size: .
CDR3 DNA: TGTGCCAGCAGCTTAACAGGGAGCTCCTACGAGCAGTACTTC
CDR3 protein: CASSLTGSSYEQYF

V gene: TRBV27
CDR3 length: 14
D gene: .
J gene: TRBJ1-5
clone size: .
CDR3 DNA: TGTGCCAGCAGTTTATCTGGAGGGCGTCAGCCCCAGCATTTT
CDR3 protein: CASSLSGGRQPQHF

V gene: TRBV11-2
CDR3 length: 14
D gene: TRBD1
J gene: TRBJ2-7
clone size: .
CDR3 DNA: TGTGCCAGCAGCTTAGGGGGACAGGGTAACGAGCAGTACTTC
CDR3 protein: CASSLGGQGNEQYF

V gene: TRBV30
CDR3 length: 15
D gene: TRBD1
J gene: TRBJ1-2
clone size: .
CDR3 DNA: TGTGCCTGGAGTTTCCGGACAGGGGGGAACTATGGCTACACCTTC
CDR3 protein: CAWSFRTGGNYGYTF

V gene: TRBV20-1
CDR3 length: 14
D gene: TRBD1
J gene: TRBJ1-2
clone size: .
CDR3 DNA: TGCAGTGCTAGTGTCTCGGGACAGCACGGGGGCTACACCTTC
CDR3 protein: CSASVSGQHGGYTF

V gene: TRBV3-1/TRBV3-2
CDR3 length: 13
D gene: .
J gene: TRBJ2-3
clone size: .
CDR3 DNA: TGTGCCAGCAGCCCACCAGGGTCCGATACGCAGTATTTT
CDR3 protein: CASSPPGSDTQYF

V gene: TRBV19
CDR3 length: 16
D gene: TRBD2
J gene: TRBJ2-1
clone size: once
CDR3 DNA: TGTGCCAGTAGTGGTACTCCCGGGACTACCTACAATGAGCAGTTCTTC
CDR3 protein: CASSGTPGTTYNEQFF

V gene: TRBV10-3
CDR3 length: 15
D gene: TRBD1
J gene: TRBJ1-1
clone size: .
CDR3 DNA: TGTGCCATCAGGGGTGGACAGGGTCAGAACACTGAAGCTTTCTTT
CDR3 protein: CAIRGGQGQNTEAFF

V gene: TRBV19
CDR3 length: 13
D gene: .
J gene: TRBJ1-5
clone size: .
CDR3 DNA: TGTGCCAGTAGTACCCAGGGTCATCAGCCCCAGCATTTT
CDR3 protein: CASSTQGHQPQHF